What follows are 31 T cell receptor beta chains derived from one specimen sequenced in a study of blood T cell repertoires in COVID-19 (dated by TCRdb to 2018 to 2020). The protocol used for the library was the immunoSEQ multiplex PCR assay. TCRdb re-hosts the immuneACCESS table, in-frame sequences only. Its copies lack some clones; in the studies checked, an unresolved V gene accounts for under half of them, and the cause for the rest is not known. The sample records a few hundred thousand clones, about 82% of which are singletons. In total, the top ten clones hold around 7.2% of the sample. Sequencing input: peripheral blood. The receptors stem from a human donor in a cohort sampled during active COVID-19.

The chain employs TRBV5-1 and TRBJ2-7; 7 bases align to TRBD1. There are 15 residues in the CDR3. J lost 4 bases, V lost 4 bases, and 11 bases had no gene match. Germline CDR1 SGHRS, CDR2 YFSETQ. CDR3 residues: CASSLLGDRLYEQYF. CDR3 DNA: TGCGCCAGCAGCCTTCTTGGGGACAGACTTTACGAGCAGTACTTC.

The chain links TRBV6-4 to TRBJ1-2, with D perhaps matching TRBD1 (5 bases). CDR3 size: 13 residues. Trimming left V 0 bases short and J 8 bases short, with 10 bases between. Per germline, CDR1 MRHNA and CDR2 SNTAGT. In DNA, the CDR3 is TGTGCCAGCAGTGACTCGGGAGGGACGGGCTACACCTTC. Residues: CASSDSGGTGYTF.

The chain combines TRBV5-4 with TRBJ2-1; 9 bases agree with TRBD1. The CDR3 length is 14 residues. Germline trimming cut 3 bases from V and 6 bases from J; bases unmatched to any gene: 4. Germline V gene sequence: CDR1 SGHNT, CDR2 YYREEE (reference sequence). As DNA, the CDR3 is TGTGCCAGCAGCTCTCCGACAGGGGGCAATGAGCAGTTCTTC. Translation: CASSSPTGGNEQFF.

The rearrangement uses TRBV18 and TRBJ2-7; a weak D match, TRBD2 (7 bases). Germline V gene lookup returns CDR1 KGHSH and CDR2 LQKENI. V lost 5 bases and J lost 4, with 12 bases in between. The CDR3 totals 13 residues. The CDR3 here is CASSSGGRYEQYF. The CDR3 nucleotides read TGTGCCAGCTCATCCGGGGGGCGTTACGAGCAGTACTTC.

The J gene is TRBJ1-1, the V gene TRBV6-5; the D gene is possibly TRBD1 (6 bases). The CDR3 runs 13 residues. Trimming shortened V by 6 bases and J by 4 bases, and 12 bases separated the two germline ends. Per the germline V gene, CDR1 is MNHEY and CDR2 is SVGAGI. CDR3: CASRRAGVTEAFF. For the CDR3, the DNA is TGTGCCAGCAGGCGGGCAGGGGTCACTGAAGCTTTCTTT.

V and J are TRBV12-5 and TRBJ2-5, with TRBD1 as a possible D gene (6 bases). The V end lost 0 bases, the J end lost 2 bases, and 13 bases lay between the germline ends. Germline V CDR1 and CDR2: LGHNT, FRNRAP. The CDR3 is made up of 16 amino acids. The CDR3 is CASGLVRSRGQETQYF. CDR3 nucleotide sequence: TGTGCTAGTGGTTTGGTACGTTCAAGGGGGCAAGAGACCCAGTACTTC. Full variable domain (missing parts from reference TRBV12-5 and TRBJ2-5): DARVTQTPRHKVTEMGQEVTMRCQPILGHNTVFWYRQTMMQGLELLAYFRNRAPLDDSGMPKDRFSAEMPDATLATLKIQPSEPRDSAVYFCASGLVRSRGQETQYFGPGTRLLVL.

This chain uses TRBV2 with TRBJ2-7; D possibly corresponds to TRBD1 (5 bases). This CDR3 is 17 amino acids long. Germline CDR1 and CDR2: SNHLY and FYNNEI. The V end lost 2 bases, the J end lost 3 bases, and 20 bases lay between the germline ends. DNA of the CDR3: TGTGCCAGCAGTGAAAACGTTATGACAGCCCTCCTCTACGAGCAGTACTTC. This encodes CASSENVMTALLYEQYF.

The chain is built from TRBV30 and TRBJ1-2, with 8 bases fitting TRBD1. Germline V gene lookup returns CDR1 GTSNPN and CDR2 SVGIG (reference sequence). Germline trimming cut 5 bases from V and 3 bases from J; bases unmatched to any gene: 14. There are 16 residues in the CDR3. The CDR3 DNA reads as TGTGCCTGGGCTACAAAGGCCAGGGGGCGCGACTATGGCTACACCTTC. Translated, it gives CAWATKARGRDYGYTF.

This chain uses TRBV19 with TRBJ2-1; D may be TRBD2 (5 bases). The CDR3 spans 14 residues. Trimming pared 5 bases from V and 5 bases from J, leaving 13 bases between. Germline CDR1 and CDR2: LNHDA and SQIVND (reference sequence). CDR3 coding DNA: TGTGCCAGTAGTTCGCTAGCATCAGACAATGAGCAGTTCTTC. Translated, it gives CASSSLASDNEQFF.

This clone was seen once. DNA of the CDR3: TGCGCCAGCACCCGGGCCGGGGAGCTGTTTTTT. It specifies CASTRAGELFF. The rearrangement joins TRBV5-1 to TRBJ2-2, with D unclear. Looked up from germline, CDR1 is SGHRS and CDR2 is YFSETQ. The CDR3 loop spans 11 amino acids. V lost 6 bases and J lost 6, with 6 bases in between.

J is TRBJ1-1 and V is TRBV23-1, with D uncertain. TRBV23-1 is an open reading frame whose function is uncertain. V was trimmed by 0 bases and J by 8 bases, leaving 13 bases between them. This CDR3 contains 14 residues. The CDR3 is CASSQSWTGTEAFF. In DNA, the CDR3 is TGCGCCAGCAGTCAATCATGGACGGGAACAGAAGCTTTCTTT.

The sample holds a few counts of this clone. The chain is built from TRBV10-2 and TRBJ2-3; 9 bases map to TRBD2. J gave up 6 bases and V 10 bases, and 14 bases lay outside the gene matches. This CDR3 comprises 15 residues. The germline gives CDR1 WSHSY, CDR2 SAAADI. The DNA of the CDR3 is TGCGCCACGTCCAGCGGGGGGTTAAAATGGGATACGCAGTATTTT. This translates into CATSSGGLKWDTQYF.

The chain recombines TRBV7-9 with TRBJ1-2, with 8 bases lining up with TRBD1. The CDR3 has 13 amino acids. The ends lost 2 bases at V and 12 bases at J; junction bases unmatched: 8. Germline values: CDR1 SEHNR, CDR2 FQNEAQ (reference sequence). CDR3 DNA: TGTGCCAGCAGCTTAATCCTGACAGGGGAGGACACCTTC. Translating gives CASSLILTGEDTF.

This chain connects TRBV5-1 to TRBJ1-5, with TRBD1 matching 7 bases. In germline, CDR1 is SGHRS, CDR2 YFSETQ. CDR3 length: 17 residues. Trimming cost V 2 bases and J 4 bases; bases outside gene matches: 12. The CDR3 DNA reads as TGCGCCAGCAGCTTAGACCCGACAGGGAATAAGAATCAGCCCCAGCATTTT. Amino acid sequence: CASSLDPTGNKNQPQHF.

This clone was seen once. Distinct nucleotide sequences in the sample also encode this CDR3. The chain uses TRBV7-2 and TRBJ2-7; D unclear. V lost 1 base and J 2 bases, leaving 6 bases between the germline ends. CDR3 length equals 13 residues. Germline CDR1 reads SGHTA; CDR2 reads FQGNSA. DNA for the CDR3: TGTGCCAGCAGCTTAGGTCGTCCCTACGAGCAGTACTTC. Encoded protein: CASSLGRPYEQYF.

This clone has a single count. The chain employs TRBV5-5 and TRBJ1-2; D may be TRBD1 (5 bases). Trimming cost V 0 bases and J 8 bases, with 14 bases left between them. The CDR3 covers 14 residues. Germline CDR1 is SGHKS and CDR2 is YYEKEE (reference sequence). The CDR3 loop is CASSLVRGSGGYTF. DNA for the CDR3: TGTGCCAGCAGCTTGGTTCGGGGGTCAGGAGGCTACACCTTC. The full variable domain, rest sourced from reference TRBV5-5 and TRBJ1-2, is DAGVTQSPTHLIKTRGQQVTLRCSPISGHKSVSWYQQVLGQGPQFIFQYYEKEERGRGNFPDRFSARQFPNYSSELNVNALLLGDSALYLCASSLVRGSGGYTFGSGTRLTVV.

The chain joins TRBV3-1 (or the pseudogene TRBV3-2) to TRBJ1-2; D unresolved. The germline V and J ends were trimmed by 1 base and 6 bases, with 18 bases remaining between them. This CDR3 comprises 16 residues. The V gene's germline CDR1 is LGHDT and CDR2 YNNKEL (reference sequence). This CDR3 is CASSQVSLGRDHGYTF. The CDR3 coding sequence is TGTGCCAGCAGCCAAGTCTCGTTGGGCAGAGACCATGGCTACACCTTC.

This clone was seen a handful of times. CDR3 amino acids: CSVTLYGVREKLFF. CDR3 bases: TGCAGCGTTACCCTTTACGGGGTCAGAGAAAAACTGTTTTTT. V gene TRBV29-1 combines with J gene TRBJ1-4; no clear D gene. The CDR3 runs 14 residues. CDR1 SQVTM and CDR2 ANQGSEA come from the germline V gene. Between the trimmed V and J ends, which lost 5 bases and 8 bases, there was a span of 18 bases.

The gene calls are TRBV3-1 (or the pseudogene TRBV3-2) and TRBJ2-1; 7 positions match TRBD1. The germline V gene encodes CDR1 LGHDT and CDR2 YNNKEL (reference sequence). The CDR3 runs to 16 residues. V shed 4 bases and J 7 bases; nucleotides not matched to a gene: 13. CDR3 in DNA: TGTGCCAGCAGCCTCGTAAGGGGGACAGCACAGAATGAGCAGTTCTTC. This translates into CASSLVRGTAQNEQFF.

The chain links TRBV5-8 to TRBJ2-5; 14 bases fit TRBD2. From germline, CDR1 is SGHTS and CDR2 YDEGEE. The CDR3 runs to 16 residues. V was pared by 4 bases and J by 1 base, with 3 bases of the junction left unmatched. The CDR3 coding sequence is TGTGCCAGCAGCCCCGGACTAGCGGGGGGCCAAGAGACCCAGTACTTC. Protein: CASSPGLAGGQETQYF.

V usage is TRBV19 and J usage is TRBJ1-4; D unresolved. The V and J ends lost 3 bases and 0 bases respectively, with 8 bases between them. Germline V gives CDR1 LNHDA, CDR2 SQIVND (reference sequence). CDR3 length equals 15 residues. CDR3 in DNA: TGTGCCAGTAGTATGCCGGGATCAACTAATGAAAAACTGTTTTTT. This gives the protein CASSMPGSTNEKLFF.

The chain employs TRBV24-1 and TRBJ1-2; the D is unclear. The CDR3 is made up of 13 amino acids. Germline V gives CDR1 KGHDR, CDR2 SFDVKD. The V gene lost 1 base and the J gene lost 4 bases, with 6 bases spanning the gap. The CDR3 bases are TGTGCCACCAGTGATTTCGGGTTCTATGGCTACACCTTC. Encoded protein: CATSDFGFYGYTF.

The chain couples TRBV12-3 or TRBV12-4 to TRBJ1-1; weak D call: TRBD1 (5 bases). The CDR3 is 13 amino acids. Trimming shortened V by 2 bases and J by 5 bases, and 9 bases separated the two germline ends. In DNA form, the CDR3 reads TGTGCCAGCAGTTTATTAGGGGAAACTGAAGCTTTCTTT. Translating gives CASSLLGETEAFF.

The chain uses TRBV7-7 and TRBJ2-7; D uncertain. CDR3 length: 13 amino acids. Trimming stripped 5 bases from V and 6 bases from J, with 14 bases between. Germline CDR1 SSHAT, CDR2 FNYEAQ (reference sequence). CDR3 in amino acids: CASSPGLAAEQYF. CDR3 nucleotides: TGTGCCAGCAGCCCGGGTCTTGCCGCCGAGCAGTACTTC.

This chain joins TRBV12-5 and TRBJ2-7, with TRBD2 matching over 9 bases. The CDR3 is 15 amino acids. V lost 1 base to trimming and J lost 2 bases; unmatched junction nucleotides: 3. The germline V gene encodes CDR1 LGHNT and CDR2 FRNRAP. In DNA form, the CDR3 reads TGTGCTAGTGGTTTGGGTAGCGGGGGAGCCTACGAGCAGTACTTC. This sequence encodes CASGLGSGGAYEQYF. Using reference TRBV12-5 and TRBJ2-7 for the parts outside the CDR3, the full variable domain is DARVTQTPRHKVTEMGQEVTMRCQPILGHNTVFWYRQTMMQGLELLAYFRNRAPLDDSGMPKDRFSAEMPDATLATLKIQPSEPRDSAVYFCASGLGSGGAYEQYFGPGTRLTVT.

This sequence joins TRBV27 and TRBJ2-5; TRBD1 aligns across 7 bases. The CDR3 spans 14 residues. Germline trimming cut 3 bases from V and 5 bases from J; bases unmatched to any gene: 6. Germline V lookup: CDR1 MNHEY, CDR2 SMNVEV (reference sequence). DNA for the CDR3: TGTGCCAGCAGTTTGAACAGGGGACAGGAGACCCAGTACTTC. This encodes CASSLNRGQETQYF.

The V call is TRBV5-1, the J call TRBJ2-7; D gene ambiguous. The V and J ends lost 4 bases and 1 base respectively, with 12 bases between them. From germline, CDR1 is SGHRS and CDR2 YFSETQ. This CDR3 has 14 amino acids. The CDR3 loop is CASSPRHVSYEQYF. CDR3 in DNA: TGCGCCAGCAGCCCAAGACACGTTTCCTACGAGCAGTACTTC.

This chain uses TRBV12-5 with TRBJ2-7, with 9 bases lining up with TRBD1. With V trimmed by 3 bases and J by 5 bases, 5 bases remained unmatched. Germline values: CDR1 LGHNT, CDR2 FRNRAP. This CDR3 spans 14 amino acids. Written as DNA, the CDR3 is TGTGCTAGTGGTTTAGGGGACAGGGTGCACGAGCAGTACTTC. It is translated as CASGLGDRVHEQYF.

The chain is built from TRBV20-1 and TRBJ1-1; D remains ambiguous. Trimming pared 5 bases from V and 0 bases from J, leaving 13 bases between. CDR1 and CDR2 from the germline V gene are DFQATT and SNEGSKA (reference sequence). The CDR3 contains 14 residues. The CDR3 sequence: CSAGEPQMNTEAFF. The DNA for the CDR3 is TGCAGTGCTGGTGAACCACAGATGAACACTGAAGCTTTCTTT.

V is TRBV5-4 and J is TRBJ1-2; 11 bases are a match to TRBD1. Trimming removed 0 bases from V and 8 bases from J; junction bases left unmatched: 6. The CDR3 is 15 residues long. CDR1 is SGHNT and CDR2 is YYREEE in the germline V gene (reference sequence). The DNA for the CDR3 is TGTGCCAGCAGCTTGGGGACAGGGGGCCTCGGAGGCTACACCTTC. This sequence encodes CASSLGTGGLGGYTF.

In DNA form, the CDR3 reads TGTGCCAGCAGCCGCGGGGGGGCCGAGGAGACCCAGTACTTC. Translated: CASSRGGAEETQYF. The rearrangement joins TRBV7-2 to TRBJ2-5; 9 positions match TRBD2. The trim removed 5 bases at V and 5 bases at J, leaving 6 bases unmatched. Germline lookup yields CDR1 SGHTA and CDR2 FQGNSA. The CDR3 has 14 residues.